These T cell receptor beta chains were read from a single sample in a study of blood T cell repertoires in COVID-19. TCRdb's table, derived via immunoSEQ multiplex PCR, lists solely in-frame clones and lacks some. The table includes more than 95,000 clones, roughly 80% detected once. Sequencing used peripheral blood. The receptor source for this set is a woman older than 75 with active or convalescent COVID-19. The CDR3 runs from the conserved cysteine through the conserved F or W. Each record gives: D gene, J gene, V gene, clone size, CDR3 DNA, CDR3 protein. D genes are given only for firm matches. Clone sizes are given selectively: once, few, many, or a class where the clone is expanded.

TRBD2,TRBJ2-5,TRBV6-6,-,TGTGCCAGCAGTCCAAACACACCGGGACTAGCGGGCATCCAAGAGACCCAGTACTTC,CASSPNTPGLAGIQETQYF
TRBD1,TRBJ1-2,TRBV6-2/TRBV6-3,-,TGTGCCAGCAGTTACGGGGGGACAGTACTTGGCTACACCTTC,CASSYGGTVLGYTF
TRBD1,TRBJ1-2,TRBV28,once,TGTGCCAGCAGTTGGGGACAGGGATACGGCTACACCTTC,CASSWGQGYGYTF
-,TRBJ2-5,TRBV19,-,TGTGCCAGTGGAGACAGACAAGAGACCCAGTACTTC,CASGDRQETQYF
-,TRBJ1-1,TRBV7-3,once,TGTGCCAGCAGCTCATGGACAGCCTTGAACACTGAAGCTTTCTTT,CASSSWTALNTEAFF
-,TRBJ2-1,TRBV29-1,-,TGCAGCGTACCCCAGGGAACGGCAAGTGTTGGTGAGCAGTTCTTC,CSVPQGTASVGEQFF
-,TRBJ2-1,TRBV6-2/TRBV6-3,few,TGTGCCAGCAGTTGGGGCCGAAGTGCCGGTGAGCAGTTCTTC,CASSWGRSAGEQFF
TRBD1,TRBJ1-4,TRBV7-9,-,TGTGCCAGCAGCCCATTTGGACAGGGAGGCGGTGAAAAACTGTTTTTT,CASSPFGQGGGEKLFF
-,TRBJ1-1,TRBV27,-,TGTGCCAGCAGTTCCGGACAGACGGCCATAGCTGAAGCTTTCTTT,CASSSGQTAIAEAFF
-,TRBJ1-1,TRBV11-1,-,TGTGCCAGCAGCTTAGAGGACATAGTGGGTAATCCGGCTTTT,CASSLEDIVGNPAF
TRBD1,TRBJ1-4,TRBV27,-,TGTGCCAGCAGTTCTGACCTACAGGGGTTGAGGGAAAAACTGTTTTTT,CASSSDLQGLREKLFF
TRBD1,TRBJ1-1,TRBV6-1,-,TGTGCCAGCAGTGAAGCCGGGACAGGGAACACTGAAGCTTTCTTT,CASSEAGTGNTEAFF
TRBD1,TRBJ1-1,TRBV20-1,once,TGCAGTGCAGAGGGGCAGGGGGGAGCTTTCTTT,CSAEGQGGAFF
-,TRBJ1-2,TRBV10-3,-,TGTGCCATCGTTAACTCAAACTATGGCTACACCTTC,CAIVNSNYGYTF
TRBD2,TRBJ2-7,TRBV19,-,TGTGCCAGTAGTACGCGGAGCGGGACTCATCTGGGCGGCGAGCAGTACTTC,CASSTRSGTHLGGEQYF
-,TRBJ2-7,TRBV6-5,-,TGTGCCAGCAGCCCCGGAGGGCGGCCTAACGAGCAGTACTTC,CASSPGGRPNEQYF
-,TRBJ2-1,TRBV9,once,TGTGCCAGCAGCGTAAGGGGCGGGGGCGAATACAATGAGCAGTTCTTC,CASSVRGGGEYNEQFF
-,TRBJ1-1,TRBV11-2,few,TGTGCCAGCAGTTATATTAGGACACCGAATGAAGCTTTCTTT,CASSYIRTPNEAFF
-,TRBJ2-3,TRBV7-3,-,TGTGCCAGCAGCTTCACAGGGTTGGGCACAGATACGCAGTATTTT,CASSFTGLGTDTQYF
TRBD2,TRBJ2-7,TRBV28,-,TGTGCCAGCAGTCAGGGACTAGCTTGGTACTTC,CASSQGLAWYF
-,TRBJ2-7,TRBV29-1,few,TGCAGCGTCCAACGGGGGACGTACGAGCAGTACTTC,CSVQRGTYEQYF
TRBD1,TRBJ1-1,TRBV10-1,-,TGCGCCAGCAGGAGGGACAGGGCAACCACTGAAGCTTTCTTT,CASRRDRATTEAFF
TRBD1,TRBJ1-6,TRBV10-3,once,TGTGCCATCAGAACAGGGGATTCACCCCTCCACTTT,CAIRTGDSPLHF
-,TRBJ1-1,TRBV18,-,TGTGCCAGCTCGCAGGAAACCGGGGGTGAAGCTTTCTTT,CASSQETGGEAFF
-,TRBJ1-1,TRBV19,-,TGTGCCAGTAGTATACGGGGGGACACTGAAGCTTTCTTT,CASSIRGDTEAFF
-,TRBJ1-6,TRBV2,-,TGTGCCAGCAGTGAGGTAGAGCTCTCACCCCTCCACTTT,CASSEVELSPLHF
-,TRBJ1-3,TRBV5-1,-,TGCGCCAGCAGCCGCGACGGCGGGATGGGAAACACCATATATTTT,CASSRDGGMGNTIYF
-,TRBJ1-1,TRBV9,-,TGTGCCAGCAGCCCCCGACAGGAGATGAACACTGAAGCTTTCTTT,CASSPRQEMNTEAFF
-,TRBJ1-3,TRBV4-2,-,TGTGCCAGCAGCCAAGACCCAACGGCTAGCTCTGGAAACACCATATATTTT,CASSQDPTASSGNTIYF
-,TRBJ1-2,TRBV28,-,TGTGCCAGCAGCCCTCCGACAGGCTCTAACTATGGCTACACCTTC,CASSPPTGSNYGYTF
-,TRBJ1-6,TRBV2,-,TGTGCCAGCAGTGAAGATCCCCGTTCACCCCTCCACTTT,CASSEDPRSPLHF
-,TRBJ1-6,TRBV6-4,-,TGTGCCAGCAGGATGGACGGGAGCTCCTATAATTCACCCCTCCACTTT,CASRMDGSSYNSPLHF
-,TRBJ1-4,TRBV9,-,TGTGCCAGCAGCGTACAGGGTTGGGATGAAAAACTGTTTTTT,CASSVQGWDEKLFF
TRBD2,TRBJ2-7,TRBV11-2,-,TGTGCCAGCAGCTTAGATCTAGCGGGTGAGCAGTACTTC,CASSLDLAGEQYF
TRBD1,TRBJ1-6,TRBV5-1,once,TGCGCCAGCAGCAGTGGACAGGGCAATAATTCACCCCTCCACTTT,CASSSGQGNNSPLHF
TRBD1,TRBJ1-1,TRBV7-2,-,TGTGCCAGCAGCACCCGGGACAGGGGGCGGAACACTGAAGCTTTCTTT,CASSTRDRGRNTEAFF
-,TRBJ1-2,TRBV7-3,-,TGTGCCAGCAGCTTGGACAGTAACTATGGCTACACCTTC,CASSLDSNYGYTF
-,TRBJ1-5,TRBV27,-,TGTGCCAGCAGTTTATCCTCAGAGCGGAATCAGCCCCAGCATTTT,CASSLSSERNQPQHF
-,TRBJ1-1,TRBV9,once,TGTGCCAGCAGCGTAGGTCCAGGAGGCTACACTGAAGCTTTCTTT,CASSVGPGGYTEAFF
TRBD2,TRBJ2-1,TRBV7-3,-,TGTGCCAGCAGCTCCACCGGACTAGCGGGGGGGCTGAATGAGCAGTTCTTC,CASSSTGLAGGLNEQFF
TRBD1,TRBJ2-1,TRBV18,-,TGTGCCAGCTCACCGGGACAGGCAAATGAGCAGTTCTTC,CASSPGQANEQFF
TRBD1,TRBJ1-2,TRBV2,-,TGTGCCAGCAGTGATCTGGGCAGGGGGCAGAACTATGGCTACACCTTC,CASSDLGRGQNYGYTF
-,TRBJ1-1,TRBV18,-,TGTGCCAGCTCACCAGGAAAGGGGCTGGGCACTGAAGCTTTCTTT,CASSPGKGLGTEAFF
-,TRBJ1-2,TRBV7-6,-,TGTGCCAGCAGCTTAGTTAGGGGATTTTCGTATGGCTACACCTTC,CASSLVRGFSYGYTF
-,TRBJ1-4,TRBV12-3/TRBV12-4,once,TGTGCCAGCGTACAGGGTACTAATGAAAAACTGTTTTTT,CASVQGTNEKLFF
-,TRBJ2-3,TRBV7-3,-,TGTGCCAGCAGCTCCTATTCCACAGATACGCAGTATTTT,CASSSYSTDTQYF
-,TRBJ2-3,TRBV11-3,once,TGTGCCAGCAGCTTTGGGGGGACCACAGATACGCAGTATTTT,CASSFGGTTDTQYF
-,TRBJ2-7,TRBV9,-,TGTGCCAGCAGCGCCCGAGGGATTCCGGGCTACGAGCAGTACTTC,CASSARGIPGYEQYF
TRBD2,TRBJ2-4,TRBV7-3,-,TGTGCCAGCAGCCCAGCGGGGGGGAAAAACATTCAGTACTTC,CASSPAGGKNIQYF
-,TRBJ2-1,TRBV7-8,-,TGTGCCAGCAGCACCGACAGGAGTCCCCTCTACAATGAGCAGTTCTTC,CASSTDRSPLYNEQFF
TRBD1,TRBJ2-2,TRBV18,-,TGTGCCAGCTCACGGACAGGGAACACCGGGGAGCTGTTTTTT,CASSRTGNTGELFF
-,TRBJ2-2,TRBV27,once,TGTGCCAGCGGTTATGCGGGGCTTTTACCCGGGGAGCTGTTTTTT,CASGYAGLLPGELFF
TRBD1,TRBJ2-7,TRBV5-1,-,TGCGCCAGCAGCCTCGGGGGGACAGGGCCCGCCTACGAGCAGTACTTC,CASSLGGTGPAYEQYF
TRBD1,TRBJ2-3,TRBV5-1,-,TGCGCCAGCAGCGCTACGGGACAGGGTGGGGATACGCAGTATTTT,CASSATGQGGDTQYF
TRBD2,TRBJ2-2,TRBV27,once,TGTGCCAGCAGTTTAATGCGGGAGGCCGGGGAGCTGTTTTTT,CASSLMREAGELFF
-,TRBJ1-1,TRBV3-1/TRBV3-2,-,TGTGCCAGCAGCCAACAGGGGCTCTCTGAAGCTTTCTTT,CASSQQGLSEAFF
-,TRBJ1-1,TRBV7-2,-,TGTGCCAGCAGAACCACGGCTTCTCAGGGGACTGAAGCTTTCTTT,CASRTTASQGTEAFF